This TCR beta chain was observed in a study of lymphopenia after photon versus proton radiotherapy. Here immunoSEQ multiplex PCR was the method, and the copy in TCRdb shows in-frame clones only, minus some. The sample includes some 55,000 clones, roughly 86% of them seen just once. The CDR3 covers 17 residues. Germline-derived CDR1 and CDR2 are MGHRA and YSYEKL. V lost 1 base and J 0 bases, leaving 12 bases between the germline ends. Remarks on this clone: Its antigen remains unidentified.

Findings and limits, study-wide: In patients who died, overall survival fell as post-nadir TCR diversity dropped more. Post-nadir diversity loss with photons came from oligoclonal expansion, particularly CD8+ Temra cells. Relative stability marked proton patients; photon patients lost diversity and naive cells. Better survival with proton therapy was suggested as possible, not demonstrated.

This chain joins TRBV4-1 and TRBJ2-2; D is perhaps TRBD1 or TRBD2 (6 bases each). The TCR comes from a man aged 35 to 55 with gastric cancer. The source was peripheral blood, collected from a patient treated with photon-based radiotherapy. The DNA for the CDR3 is TGCGCCAGCAGCCAAGGGGGGGCAGGTGCGAACACCGGGGAGCTGTTTTTT. Residues: CASSQGGAGANTGELFF.